The 28 T cell receptor beta chains below come from one sample, sequenced in a study of regulatory T cells in long-lasting Graves disease. Time point reported: newly diagnosed GD, antithyroid drugs for less than 3 months. With RNA extracted from PBMCs as input, the TCR library was made. Combining iRepertoire HTBI primers with Arm-PCR of CDR3 regions, the authors built TCR beta libraries. TCRdb itself ran the multiplex PCR reads through MiXCR, one entry per CDR3 protein. This table has 350,000 to 450,000 distinct CDR3 sequences, about 15% appearing once. These data were likewise used in another study, on T cells in Graves' hyperthyroidism and ophthalmopathy.

The material was peripheral blood mononuclear cells (PBMCs), obtained at new diagnosis, from a patient treated with antithyroid drugs. These receptors originate from a woman in her 30s with Graves disease.

This clonotype showed up many times. The V call is TRBV27, the J call TRBJ2-5; TRBD2 matches at 7 bases. The CDR3 covers 11 residues. The V gene end was trimmed by 8 bases and the J gene end by 5 bases; junction bases not matched to a gene: 2. Germline lookup yields CDR1 MNHEY and CDR2 SMNVEV (reference sequence). The CDR3 spells CASLGGETQYF. CDR3 nucleotides: TGTGCCAGCCTCGGGGGGGAGACCCAGTACTTC.

In this sample, this clonotype turned up a few times. This chain links TRBV6-1 with TRBJ1-2; 7 bases align to TRBD1. This CDR3 is built from 14 residues. V shed 7 bases and J 4 bases; nucleotides not matched to a gene: 9. CDR1 and CDR2 (germline): MNHNS, SASEGT. The CDR3: CASILGAGGYGYTF. CDR3 bases: TGTGCCAGCATATTAGGGGCAGGGGGCTATGGCTACACCTTC.

The V call is TRBV11-2, the J call TRBJ2-1; TRBD2 aligns across 8 bases. J was trimmed by 5 bases and V by 6 bases; bases with no gene match: 9. The CDR3 is 15 residues long. Germline V gene data show CDR1 as SGHAT and CDR2 as FQNNGV. Here the CDR3 DNA reads TGTGCCAGCAGTGAATCTACTAGCGGACACAATGAGCAGTTCTTC. The encoded protein is CASSESTSGHNEQFF.

This clonotype was counted ten times or more. This rearrangement joins TRBV30 to TRBJ1-2, with D maybe TRBD1 (5 bases). CDR3 size: 13 residues. Germline values: CDR1 GTSNPN, CDR2 SVGIG (reference sequence). V shed 1 base and J shed 2 bases, with 8 bases lying between them. The DNA of the CDR3 is TGTGCCTGGAGTGATTCAGGGAACTATGGCTACACCTTC. It is translated as CAWSDSGNYGYTF.

In its sample, this clonotype was seen many times. The chain joins TRBV2 to TRBJ2-2; D possibly corresponds to TRBD2 (7 bases). The CDR3 sequence is 16 residues long. CDR1 SNHLY and CDR2 FYNNEI come from the germline V gene. Trimming removed 2 bases from V and 0 bases from J, with 10 bases in between. The CDR3 region is CASSEQGTTNTGELFF. The CDR3 DNA is TGTGCCAGCAGTGAACAGGGGACTACGAACACCGGGGAGCTGTTTTTT.

The CDR3 sequence is CASSYSDRLAGGGETQYF. Written as DNA, the CDR3 is TGTGCCAGCAGTTACTCGGATCGGCTAGCGGGAGGGGGAGAGACCCAGTACTTC. The chain links TRBV6-5 to TRBJ2-5, with TRBD2 matching 12 bases. The trim removed 0 bases at V and 4 bases at J, leaving 9 bases unmatched. The CDR3 is 18 amino acids. Germline V gene lookup returns CDR1 MNHEY and CDR2 SVGAGI.

On this clonotype itself: A much larger clone is a single base away; this may be a read error. This rearrangement joins TRBV6-9 to TRBJ2-4; the D gene is possibly TRBD1 (6 bases). This CDR3 is 13 amino acids long. Trimming removed 3 bases at V and 13 bases at J, with 16 bases between. Germline-derived CDR1 and CDR2 are MNHGY and SVAAGI. CDR3 in DNA: TGTGCCAGCAGTTACTTGGGACATAATGAGCAGTACTTC. Protein product: CASSYLGHNEQYF.

This clonotype was recorded at least ten times. This rearrangement joins TRBV27 to TRBJ2-3; D is uncertain. The germline CDR1 and CDR2 sequences are MNHEY and SMNVEV (reference sequence). The CDR3 runs to 13 residues. Deletions cut 6 bases from V and 6 bases from J, with 13 bases between. In DNA form, the CDR3 reads TGTGCCAGCAGACGCCCTATAGGGGATACGCAGTATTTT. It translates to CASRRPIGDTQYF.

This clonotype was seen at least ten times. V usage is TRBV12-3 or TRBV12-4 and J usage is TRBJ2-7; D is perhaps TRBD1 or TRBD2 (5 bases each). V was cut by 8 bases and J by 6 bases, with 17 bases left in between. CDR3 length: 13 residues. CDR3 sequence reads: CASAGTTGTEQYF. CDR3 DNA sequence: TGTGCCAGCGCCGGGACCACGGGGACCGAGCAGTACTTC.

There are many counts of this clonotype. The DNA for the CDR3 is TGTGCCAGCAGTTACTCGGGGCAGGCGAGCAATGAGCAGTTCTTC. Its translation: CASSYSGQASNEQFF. V gene TRBV6-5 combines with J gene TRBJ2-1, with D tentatively TRBD1 (5 bases). Trimming removed 0 bases at V and 6 bases at J, with 12 bases between. The CDR3 contains 15 residues. From germline, CDR1 is MNHEY and CDR2 SVGAGI.

A remark on this clonotype: Just one base apart from a much larger clone, this may be a read error. Since the CDR3 does not end with the conserved phenylalanine or tryptophan, this likely comes from a read error. The chain is built from TRBV20-1 and TRBJ2-1, with 12 bases matching TRBD2. Germline V lookup: CDR1 DFQATT, CDR2 SNEGSKA (reference sequence). V shed 2 bases, J shed 3 bases, and the junction held 5 bases outside the gene matches. The CDR3 length is 16 residues. CDR3 loop: CSARRLAGAIYNEQFL. CDR3 coding DNA: TGCAGTGCTAGAAGACTAGCGGGAGCAATCTACAATGAGCAGTTCCTC.

The rearrangement joins TRBV29-1 to TRBJ1-1; D unclear. The V and J ends lost 3 bases and 1 base respectively, with 9 bases between them. There are 13 residues in the CDR3. The germline V gene has CDR1 SQVTM and CDR2 ANQGSEA. The CDR3 here is CSVDDNENTEAFF. The CDR3, as DNA: TGCAGCGTTGACGATAACGAGAACACTGAAGCTTTCTTT.

This clonotype was seen a few times. The V and J genes are TRBV27 and TRBJ2-7; 9 bases line up with TRBD2. CDR1 and CDR2 (germline): MNHEY, SMNVEV (reference sequence). This CDR3 has 18 amino acids. J was trimmed by 0 bases and V by 4 bases; bases with no gene match: 13. The CDR3 DNA reads as TGTGCCAGCAGTTCCAGGGTGTCGAGCGGGAGGTACTCCTACGAGCAGTACTTC. The encoded protein is CASSSRVSSGRYSYEQYF.

The J gene is TRBJ2-1, the V gene TRBV28, with TRBD2 matching 10 bases. The CDR3 is 16 residues long. The ends lost 6 bases at V and 8 bases at J; junction bases unmatched: 13. CDR1 MDHEN and CDR2 SYDVKM come from the germline V gene. The CDR3 sequence: CASRLGGLAGADEQFF. The CDR3 DNA is TGTGCCAGCAGACTAGGGGGGCTAGCGGGAGCTGATGAGCAGTTCTTC.

This clonotype has a count of ten or more. The CDR3: CSALEGGRQVVQPQHF. For the CDR3, the DNA is TGCAGTGCTTTAGAGGGGGGACGTCAAGTCGTTCAGCCCCAGCATTTT. V is TRBV20-1 and J is TRBJ1-5, with TRBD1 as a possible D gene (6 bases). Trimming pared 5 bases from V and 6 bases from J, leaving 23 bases between. Germline assignment: CDR1 DFQATT and CDR2 SNEGSKA (reference sequence). The CDR3 spans 16 residues.

This clonotype was picked up many times. The chain recombines TRBV11-2 with TRBJ1-1; tentatively, D is TRBD1 (5 bases). The CDR3 loop spans 15 amino acids. The V end lost 4 bases, the J end lost 6 bases, and 18 bases lay between the germline ends. CDR1 is SGHAT and CDR2 is FQNNGV in the germline V gene. CDR3 sequence: CASSWREGVNAEAFF. In DNA form, the CDR3 reads TGTGCCAGCAGCTGGAGGGAAGGGGTTAACGCTGAAGCTTTCTTT.

This clonotype was counted at least ten times. The DNA for the CDR3 is TGTGCCAGCTCACGGACAGGGAGCAATCAGCCCCAGCATTTT. Translating gives CASSRTGSNQPQHF. This chain joins TRBV18 and TRBJ1-5; 8 nucleotides match TRBD1. Germline lookup yields CDR1 KGHSH and CDR2 LQKENI. This CDR3 has 14 amino acids. J was trimmed by 1 base and V by 4 bases; bases with no gene match: 0.

This clonotype was detected ten times or more. This chain uses TRBV6-2 or TRBV6-3 with TRBJ1-1; D call uncertain. The CDR3 consists of 17 residues. Germline CDR1 reads MNHEY; CDR2 reads SVGEGT. The ends were cut back, 0 bases at V and 0 bases at J, with 14 bases in the middle. The CDR3 bases are TGTGCCAGCAGTTACTCGAGGGCCCATTCTCTGAACACTGAAGCTTTCTTT. Encoded protein: CASSYSRAHSLNTEAFF.

This clonotype occurred a few times. The chain couples TRBV5-1 to TRBJ2-7; 7 bases agree with TRBD2. V trimming: 4 bases; J trimming: 4 bases; junction bases outside the gene matches: 11. This CDR3 is 15 amino acids long. Germline values: CDR1 SGHRS, CDR2 YFSETQ. This chain's CDR3 is CASSQSGGGTYEQYF. In DNA form, the CDR3 reads TGCGCCAGCAGCCAATCGGGAGGAGGGACTTACGAGCAGTACTTC.

Concerning this clonotype: A read error may be the cause here, since a much bigger clone is one base away. The rearrangement uses TRBV11-3 and TRBJ2-5; D possibly corresponds to TRBD2 (5 bases). The CDR3 is 16 residues long. Trimming removed 5 bases at V and 11 bases at J, with 27 bases between. Germline assignment: CDR1 SGHNT and CDR2 YENEEA. The CDR3 loop is CASSLPPSGMFNEQYF. The CDR3 nucleotides read TGTGCCAGCAGCCTGCCCCCATCCGGGATGTTCAATGAGCAGTACTTC.

This clonotype was detected ten times or more. The J gene is TRBJ1-2, the V gene TRBV13, with a possible D match to TRBD1 (6 bases). Trimming left V 0 bases short and J 5 bases short, with 13 bases between. The CDR3 has 15 residues. Germline CDR1 reads PRHDT; CDR2 reads FYEKMQ (reference sequence). Here the CDR3 DNA reads TGTGCCAGCAGCTTAGGTAGGGACAACAAATATGGCTACACCTTC. It specifies CASSLGRDNKYGYTF.

This clonotype has at least ten counts. The chain uses TRBV3-1 and TRBJ2-7; maybe TRBD2 (6 bases). Germline-derived CDR1 and CDR2 are LGHDT and YNNKEL (reference sequence). The CDR3 is made up of 14 amino acids. Deletions cut 4 bases from V and 7 bases from J, with 17 bases between. The CDR3 protein is CASSRPQGLGEQYF. The CDR3, as DNA: TGTGCCAGCAGCCGGCCCCAGGGACTCGGGGAGCAGTACTTC.

This clonotype has ten or more counts. The rearrangement links TRBV6-1 to TRBJ2-2, with 10 bases that match TRBD2. The V gene's germline CDR1 is MNHNS and CDR2 SASEGT. The J segment lost 6 bases and the V segment lost 7 bases, leaving 5 bases of the junction unmatched. This CDR3 comprises 14 residues. CDR3 region: CASMSGRASGELFF. The CDR3 DNA sequence: TGTGCCAGCATGAGCGGGAGGGCTTCCGGGGAGCTGTTTTTT.

V is TRBV7-9 and J is TRBJ1-5; TRBD1 matches 7 bases. Germline lookup yields CDR1 SEHNR and CDR2 FQNEAQ (reference sequence). The CDR3 extends over 14 amino acids. V was clipped by 5 bases and J by 1 base; unmatched bases: 2. CDR3 protein: CASSTGASNQPQHF. The CDR3 DNA reads TGTGCCAGCAGCACAGGGGCAAGCAATCAGCCCCAGCATTTT.

The V gene is TRBV19, the J gene TRBJ2-6, with TRBD2 matching 7 bases. This CDR3 has 16 residues. Germline CDR1 and CDR2: LNHDA and SQIVND (reference sequence). V trimming: 2 bases; J trimming: 1 base; junction bases outside the gene matches: 2. CDR3 sequence reads: CASSISGGSGANVLTF. DNA for the CDR3: TGTGCCAGTAGTATATCGGGAGGTTCTGGGGCCAACGTCCTGACTTTC.

This clonotype was detected ten times or more. The chain is built from TRBV2 and TRBJ2-7; weak D call: TRBD1 (6 bases). From germline, CDR1 is SNHLY and CDR2 FYNNEI. V was clipped by 2 bases and J by 5 bases, with 10 bases between them. The CDR3 runs 13 residues. The CDR3 region is CASSERQGNEQYF. The CDR3 nucleotides are TGTGCCAGCAGTGAACGGCAGGGGAACGAGCAGTACTTC.

This chain uses TRBV12-3 or TRBV12-4 with TRBJ1-5; D is possibly TRBD1 (6 bases). The CDR3 extends over 13 amino acids. V was trimmed by 7 bases and J by 7 bases, leaving 14 bases between them. The CDR3 region has the DNA TGTGCCAGCACCTCCGGGACACGACAGCCCCAGCATTTT. Residues: CASTSGTRQPQHF.

Ten or more counts support this clonotype. This rearrangement joins TRBV29-1 to TRBJ2-2; D gene uncertain. V was trimmed by 7 bases and J by 3 bases, leaving 15 bases between them. The V gene's germline CDR1 is SQVTM and CDR2 ANQGSEA. CDR3 length: 14 residues. CDR3 protein: CSAGGPVDTGELFF. CDR3 coding DNA: TGCAGCGCCGGCGGACCAGTTGACACCGGGGAGCTGTTTTTT.